The entry below describes one T cell receptor (beta chain). This sample was included in a study of technical replicates of blood from a few donors. Repertoires were generated with immunoSEQ multiplex PCR, while TCRdb's copy carries only in-frame clones and drops some. Among tens of thousands of clones listed, roughly 94% were seen once. CDR1 SGHTS and CDR2 YDEGEE come from the germline V gene. CDR3 length: 16 residues. V shed 4 bases and J 5 bases; nucleotides not matched to a gene: 12. The chain carries TRBV5-8 and TRBJ1-5; 7 bases match TRBD1. The specimen sequenced was T cells isolated from PBMCs. The sequence was obtained from a human donor in good health. The CDR3, as DNA: TGTGCCAGCAGCCAGATCACGACAGGGTCCCATCAGCCCCAGCATTTT. Its protein product is CASSQITTGSHQPQHF.